A selection of T cell receptor beta chains follows, all from one sample in a study of T cell repertoires in ileal Crohn's disease. Clones were sequenced by immunoSEQ multiplex PCR, and TCRdb holds only the in-frame ones, with some missing. Found here are around 15,000 clones, around 90% of them singletons; the top ten hold roughly 7.1%. What was sequenced was ileal tissue. The receptors here all came from an adult with Crohn's disease. Each CDR3 is given with its conserved first and last residue. The D gene is left open where the match is weak.

D: TRBD1
length: 17
J: TRBJ1-4
V: TRBV5-1
DNA: TGCGCCAGCAGCCTGGGACAGGGGCTTTGGACTAATGAAAAACTGTTTTTT
CDR3: CASSLGQGLWTNEKLFF

D: .
length: 14
J: TRBJ1-4
V: TRBV7-8
DNA: TGTGCCAGCAGCCCGACCGACACGAATGAAAAACTGTTTTTT
CDR3: CASSPTDTNEKLFF

D: .
length: 13
J: TRBJ1-5
V: TRBV6-5
DNA: TGTGCCAGCATCGAAGCTTTGGACGAGCCCCAGCATTTT
CDR3: CASIEALDEPQHF

D: .
length: 14
J: TRBJ2-5
V: TRBV5-1
DNA: TGCGCCAGCAGCAGGAGAGACCCTTGGGAGACCCAGTACTTC
CDR3: CASSRRDPWETQYF

D: .
length: 13
J: TRBJ1-5
V: TRBV6-5
DNA: TGTGCCAGCAGTTACTCGGATGGTCAGCCCCAGCATTTT
CDR3: CASSYSDGQPQHF

D: TRBD1
length: 16
J: TRBJ1-2
V: TRBV19
DNA: TGTGCCAGCCGAATCCGGGACAGGTTCTTACTATGGGCCTACACCTTC
CDR3: CASRIRDRFLLWAYTF

D: .
length: 13
J: TRBJ2-7
V: TRBV2
DNA: TGTGCCAGCAGTGAGAGTTGGGGGGACGAGCAGTACTTC
CDR3: CASSESWGDEQYF

D: .
length: 14
J: TRBJ1-6
V: TRBV5-6
DNA: TGTGCCAGCAGCGGGGGATTCAATAATTCACCCCTCCACTTT
CDR3: CASSGGFNNSPLHF

D: .
length: 14
J: TRBJ2-5
V: TRBV4-1
DNA: TGCGCCAGCAGCCAAGTTAGGGGGGCGGAGACCCAGTACTTC
CDR3: CASSQVRGAETQYF

D: .
length: 16
J: TRBJ1-4
V: TRBV10-3
DNA: TGTGCCATCAGTGAGTCCAATGCAGGGGTAGATGAAAAACTGTTTTTT
CDR3: CAISESNAGVDEKLFF

D: .
length: 13
J: TRBJ2-5
V: TRBV5-1
DNA: TGCGCCAGCAGCTTTCTTTACCAAGAGACCCAGTACTTC
CDR3: CASSFLYQETQYF

D: TRBD2
length: 16
J: TRBJ2-3
V: TRBV27
DNA: TGTGCCAGCAGTTTTGCGGGGGGTTCATACACAGATACGCAGTATTTT
CDR3: CASSFAGGSYTDTQYF

D: TRBD2
length: 16
J: TRBJ2-5
V: TRBV5-4
DNA: TGTGCCAGCAGCTTGGACCCAGCGGGGTTCCAAGAGACCCAGTACTTC
CDR3: CASSLDPAGFQETQYF

D: .
length: 15
J: TRBJ2-4
V: TRBV5-1
DNA: TGCGCCAGCAGCTACGCGACCGCAGGGAAGAACATTCAGTACTTC
CDR3: CASSYATAGKNIQYF

D: .
length: 12
J: TRBJ2-2
V: TRBV11-3
DNA: TGTGCCAGCAGCACCAACACCGGGGAGCTGTTTTTT
CDR3: CASSTNTGELFF

D: TRBD1
length: 14
J: TRBJ2-2
V: TRBV6-5
DNA: TGTGCCAGCAGTGTACAGGGGGCCTCCGGGGAGCTGTTTTTT
CDR3: CASSVQGASGELFF

D: .
length: 15
J: TRBJ1-6
V: TRBV5-6
DNA: TGTGCCAGCAGCTCCGGGGACCGAAGGGATTCACCCCTCCACTTT
CDR3: CASSSGDRRDSPLHF

D: TRBD1
length: 14
J: TRBJ1-2
V: TRBV11-2
DNA: TGTGCCAGCAGCCCGGACAGGGGGCGGGGGGGCTACACCTTC
CDR3: CASSPDRGRGGYTF

D: .
length: 12
J: TRBJ2-7
V: TRBV4-2
DNA: TGTGCCAGCAGCCAATACGGGGGAGAGCAGTACTTC
CDR3: CASSQYGGEQYF

D: TRBD1
length: 15
J: TRBJ1-2
V: TRBV28
DNA: TGTGCCAGCACCCTGGACAGGAGCGCTAACTATGGCTACACCTTC
CDR3: CASTLDRSANYGYTF